This T cell receptor (beta chain) was identified in a study of blood T cell repertoires in COVID-19. Study in general: COVID-19 samples collected from the United States, Italy and Spain covered acute and convalescent phases. PBMCs, B-cell-depleted T cells, or T cells were the source of the cDNA or gDNA that made up the material.

Source study methods: Reference gene primer amplification yielded estimated nucleated cell counts. Assay: immunoSEQ multiplex PCR; the TCRdb copy retains only in-frame clones and omits some. V and J calls and clone size are copied from that table; D and trimming were computed from the DNA. Of 300,000 or so clones listed, about 84% are singletons. Germline V gene data show CDR1 as LNHDA and CDR2 as SQIVND (reference sequence). With 3 bases clipped from V and 1 base from J, the junction kept 2 bases outside the gene matches. CDR3 length: 15 amino acids. The clonotype originates from a woman aged 50 to 60 with acute or convalescent COVID-19. The chain is built from TRBV19 and TRBJ1-5, with 8 bases that match TRBD1. Sequencing input: peripheral blood. The CDR3 nucleotides are TGTGCCAGTAGTATCGGGACAGGCAGCAATCAGCCCCAGCATTTT. The encoded protein is CASSIGTGSNQPQHF.